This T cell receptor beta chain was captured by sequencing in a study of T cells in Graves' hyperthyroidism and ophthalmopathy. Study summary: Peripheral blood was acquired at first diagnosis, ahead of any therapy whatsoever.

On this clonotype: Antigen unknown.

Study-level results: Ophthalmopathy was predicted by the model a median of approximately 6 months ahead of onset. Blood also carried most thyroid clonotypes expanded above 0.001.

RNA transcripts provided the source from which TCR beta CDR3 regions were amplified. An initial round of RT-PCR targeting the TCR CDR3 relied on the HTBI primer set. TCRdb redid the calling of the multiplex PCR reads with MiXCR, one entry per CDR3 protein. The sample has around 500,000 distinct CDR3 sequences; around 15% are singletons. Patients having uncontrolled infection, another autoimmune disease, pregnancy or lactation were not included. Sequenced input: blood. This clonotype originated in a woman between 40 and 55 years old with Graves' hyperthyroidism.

The CDR3 is CASSTRQAFDQPQHF. The CDR3 DNA follows: TGTGCCAGTAGTACCAGACAGGCGTTTGATCAGCCCCAGCATTTT. The V call is TRBV19, the J call TRBJ1-5; weak D call: TRBD1 (6 bases). Trimming cost V 4 bases and J 5 bases, with 15 bases left between them. Germline V CDR1 and CDR2: LNHDA, SQIVND (reference sequence). This CDR3 contains 15 residues.